A selection of T cell receptor beta chains follows, all from one sample in a study of OX40 agonist ivuxolimab in advanced cancers. The method was immunoSEQ multiplex PCR; TCRdb's version includes in-frame clones alone and lacks a portion of them. The table lists 80,000 or so clones, 75% to 90% of them singletons, with roughly 2.5% in the top ten. The source material was CD4+ or CD8+ T cells sorted from blood, sampled in a trial of the OX40 agonist ivuxolimab. These receptors came from an adult with an advanced solid tumor such as melanoma, head and neck, liver or kidney cancer. The CDR3 runs from the conserved cysteine through the conserved F or W. Each record gives: D gene, V gene, J gene, clone size, CDR3 protein, CDR3 DNA. A D gene is named only where the DNA matches it firmly. A row's size may be missing; if present it is once, few, many or a size class.

d_gene: NA
v_gene: TRBV7-2
j_gene: TRBJ1-6
abundance: NA
CDR3aa: CASSPIVTAPLHF
CDR3nt: TGTGCCAGCAGCCCCATTGTGACGGCACCCCTCCACTTT

d_gene: TRBD2
v_gene: TRBV4-1
j_gene: TRBJ2-5
abundance: few
CDR3aa: CASSISGGAGETQYF
CDR3nt: TGCGCCAGCAGCATTAGCGGGGGGGCCGGAGAGACCCAGTACTTC

d_gene: TRBD1
v_gene: TRBV5-4
j_gene: TRBJ2-3
abundance: once
CDR3aa: CASSLGTGGWSDTQYF
CDR3nt: TGTGCCAGCAGCTTGGGGACAGGGGGCTGGAGCGATACGCAGTATTTT

d_gene: NA
v_gene: TRBV7-2
j_gene: TRBJ2-5
abundance: NA
CDR3aa: CASSSQGIQETQYF
CDR3nt: TGTGCCAGCAGCTCCCAGGGAATACAAGAGACCCAGTACTTC

d_gene: NA
v_gene: TRBV7-9
j_gene: TRBJ2-1
abundance: NA
CDR3aa: CASSLFINNEQFF
CDR3nt: TGTGCCAGCAGCTTATTTATAAACAATGAGCAGTTCTTC

d_gene: NA
v_gene: TRBV10-3
j_gene: TRBJ1-4
abundance: NA
CDR3aa: CAIRVATNEKLFF
CDR3nt: TGTGCCATTCGAGTTGCAACTAATGAAAAACTGTTTTTT

d_gene: NA
v_gene: TRBV25-1
j_gene: TRBJ1-2
abundance: once
CDR3aa: CASSEVGPLGGYTF
CDR3nt: TGTGCCAGCAGTGAGGTAGGGCCCCTCGGAGGCTACACCTTC

d_gene: NA
v_gene: TRBV18
j_gene: TRBJ2-5
abundance: NA
CDR3aa: CASRADPLRWTQYF
CDR3nt: TGTGCCAGCCGAGCGGACCCTTTGCGTTGGACCCAGTACTTC

d_gene: NA
v_gene: TRBV7-9
j_gene: TRBJ1-4
abundance: NA
CDR3aa: CASSSSNGAFREKLFF
CDR3nt: TGTGCCAGCAGCTCGAGTAATGGGGCATTCCGGGAAAAACTGTTTTTT

d_gene: NA
v_gene: TRBV7-6
j_gene: TRBJ1-5
abundance: NA
CDR3aa: CASSRDGGSNQPQHF
CDR3nt: TGTGCCAGCAGCCGTGACGGGGGGAGCAATCAGCCCCAGCATTTT

d_gene: TRBD1
v_gene: TRBV5-6
j_gene: TRBJ2-7
abundance: NA
CDR3aa: CASSLGTGIGEQYF
CDR3nt: TGTGCCAGCAGCCTAGGGACAGGGATCGGGGAGCAGTACTTC

d_gene: NA
v_gene: TRBV11-2
j_gene: TRBJ2-7
abundance: NA
CDR3aa: CASSATEAKYYEQYF
CDR3nt: TGTGCCAGCAGCGCCACAGAAGCCAAGTACTACGAGCAGTACTTC

d_gene: NA
v_gene: TRBV30
j_gene: TRBJ1-2
abundance: once
CDR3aa: CAWSVIRVGGYTF
CDR3nt: TGTGCCTGGAGTGTAATCCGGGTGGGTGGCTACACCTTC

d_gene: NA
v_gene: TRBV28
j_gene: TRBJ2-3
abundance: NA
CDR3aa: CASSLPGGTDTQYF
CDR3nt: TGTGCCAGCAGTTTACCCGGGGGCACAGATACGCAGTATTTT

d_gene: NA
v_gene: TRBV5-1
j_gene: TRBJ1-4
abundance: NA
CDR3aa: CASSLVGAHEKLFF
CDR3nt: TGCGCCAGCAGCTTGGTGGGGGCGCATGAAAAACTGTTTTTT

d_gene: NA
v_gene: TRBV11-2
j_gene: TRBJ2-1
abundance: NA
CDR3aa: CASSQNSGAYNEQFF
CDR3nt: TGTGCCAGCAGCCAGAATAGTGGGGCCTACAATGAGCAGTTCTTC

d_gene: TRBD2
v_gene: TRBV4-2
j_gene: TRBJ2-7
abundance: NA
CDR3aa: CASSRGQRGEYEQYF
CDR3nt: TGTGCCAGCAGCCGCGGACAGCGGGGGGAGTACGAGCAGTACTTC

d_gene: NA
v_gene: TRBV19
j_gene: TRBJ1-4
abundance: once
CDR3aa: CASSSQGWNEKLFF
CDR3nt: TGTGCCAGTAGTTCCCAGGGGTGGAATGAAAAACTGTTTTTT

d_gene: NA
v_gene: TRBV6-5
j_gene: TRBJ1-2
abundance: NA
CDR3aa: CASSYSSFGYGYTF
CDR3nt: TGTGCCAGCAGTTACTCGTCCTTCGGCTATGGCTACACCTTC

d_gene: NA
v_gene: TRBV28
j_gene: TRBJ1-2
abundance: NA
CDR3aa: CASASGLDYGYTF
CDR3nt: TGTGCCAGCGCGTCAGGGCTGGACTATGGCTACACCTTC

d_gene: TRBD1
v_gene: TRBV15
j_gene: TRBJ1-2
abundance: few
CDR3aa: CATSRDGQGGGYTF
CDR3nt: TGTGCCACCAGCAGAGATGGACAGGGGGGCGGCTACACCTTC

d_gene: TRBD1
v_gene: TRBV9
j_gene: TRBJ2-3
abundance: few
CDR3aa: CASSVTGDTNTDTQYF
CDR3nt: TGTGCCAGCAGCGTCACAGGGGACACTAACACAGATACGCAGTATTTT

d_gene: NA
v_gene: TRBV10-3
j_gene: TRBJ2-5
abundance: NA
CDR3aa: CAIRDGQRETQYF
CDR3nt: TGTGCCATCAGGGATGGGCAGCGAGAGACCCAGTACTTC

d_gene: NA
v_gene: TRBV27
j_gene: TRBJ1-1
abundance: NA
CDR3aa: CASSLWAGLNTEAFF
CDR3nt: TGTGCCAGCAGTTTATGGGCAGGACTGAACACTGAAGCTTTCTTT

d_gene: TRBD2
v_gene: TRBV7-2
j_gene: TRBJ2-7
abundance: NA
CDR3aa: CASSPRLAGREQYF
CDR3nt: TGTGCCAGCAGCCCCCGACTAGCGGGGCGGGAGCAGTACTTC

d_gene: TRBD1
v_gene: TRBV29-1
j_gene: TRBJ1-2
abundance: NA
CDR3aa: CSVVKGAPGYTF
CDR3nt: TGCAGCGTTGTTAAGGGGGCGCCTGGCTACACCTTC

d_gene: NA
v_gene: TRBV10-2
j_gene: TRBJ2-3
abundance: NA
CDR3aa: CASSEPQYLGRSTDTQYF
CDR3nt: TGCGCCAGCAGTGAGCCACAGTACCTAGGGAGATCCACAGATACGCAGTATTTT

d_gene: TRBD1
v_gene: TRBV2
j_gene: TRBJ1-3
abundance: NA
CDR3aa: CASSELGQGGNTIYF
CDR3nt: TGTGCCAGCAGTGAGCTGGGACAGGGCGGAAACACCATATATTTT

d_gene: NA
v_gene: TRBV7-9
j_gene: TRBJ2-7
abundance: NA
CDR3aa: CASSLEGAGSEQYF
CDR3nt: TGTGCCAGCAGCTTGGAGGGGGCAGGGTCCGAGCAGTACTTC

d_gene: NA
v_gene: TRBV4-2
j_gene: TRBJ2-2
abundance: NA
CDR3aa: CASEQGTGELFF
CDR3nt: TGTGCCAGCGAGCAAGGCACCGGGGAGCTGTTTTTT

d_gene: TRBD1
v_gene: TRBV12-5
j_gene: TRBJ1-5
abundance: NA
CDR3aa: CASGLALPGQGHSNQPQHF
CDR3nt: TGTGCTAGTGGTTTGGCATTACCGGGACAGGGACATAGCAATCAGCCCCAGCATTTT

d_gene: TRBD1
v_gene: TRBV14
j_gene: TRBJ1-2
abundance: NA
CDR3aa: CASSPRDRAYTF
CDR3nt: TGTGCCAGCAGCCCCCGGGACAGAGCCTACACCTTC

d_gene: TRBD2
v_gene: TRBV7-9
j_gene: TRBJ2-5
abundance: NA
CDR3aa: CASSFLTSGETQYF
CDR3nt: TGTGCCAGCAGCTTTTTGACTAGCGGGGAGACCCAGTACTTC

d_gene: NA
v_gene: TRBV10-3
j_gene: TRBJ2-7
abundance: NA
CDR3aa: CAISELAIEQYF
CDR3nt: TGTGCCATCAGTGAGCTGGCAATCGAGCAGTACTTC

d_gene: NA
v_gene: TRBV28
j_gene: TRBJ1-2
abundance: NA
CDR3aa: CASSPPWGVGYTF
CDR3nt: TGTGCCAGCAGTCCCCCCTGGGGCGTAGGCTACACCTTC